This record looks at one T cell receptor (beta chain) sequence and its context. V was pared by 0 bases and J by 9 bases, with 9 bases between. The CDR3 covers 11 residues. Germline V lookup: CDR1 DFQATT, CDR2 SNEGSKA (reference sequence). The data are from a study of response to subunit inactivated influenza vaccine. Via MiXCR, TCRdb re-called the RT-PCR reads, giving one row per CDR3 protein. The repertoire consists of 650,000 to 800,000 distinct CDR3 sequences, with about 14% occurring once and the leading ten covering around 7%. The sequencing here drew on PBMCs from blood, taken 14 to 15 days before vaccination. The chain is built from TRBV20-1 and TRBJ2-7, with D tentatively TRBD1 or TRBD2 (5 bases each). The receptor's source is a man between 50 and 59 years old who received an inactivated influenza vaccine. The CDR3 DNA reads as TGCAGTGCTAGAGATACGGGGCCGCAGTACTTC. Its protein is CSARDTGPQYF.